A selection of T cell receptor beta chains follows, all from one sample in a study of cytotoxic CD8 clonotypes in ibrutinib-treated CLL. Assay: immunoSEQ multiplex PCR; the TCRdb copy retains only in-frame clones and omits some. The repertoire holds 65,000 to 90,000 clones, with over 65% as singletons. The sequenced sample was PBMCs, obtained after 24 months of ibrutinib treatment. These receptors were collected from a human donor with chronic lymphocytic leukemia. Each CDR3 is given with its conserved first and last residue. Each record gives: V gene, J gene, D gene, clone size, CDR3 protein, CDR3 DNA. A D gene is named only where the DNA matches it firmly. Expanded clones are given a class, and other clones once, few, many or no size at all.

>TRBV7-9|TRBJ2-7|NA|NA
CASSFPGSSYEQYF
TGTGCCAGCAGCTTCCCGGGCTCATCCTACGAGCAGTACTTC
>TRBV7-9|TRBJ2-2|NA|NA
CASMRQTNTGELFF
TGTGCCAGCATGAGGCAGACGAACACCGGGGAGCTGTTTTTT
>TRBV28|TRBJ1-1|NA|NA
CASSLSPQGIDTEAFF
TGTGCCAGCAGTCTCTCCCCGCAGGGGATAGACACTGAAGCTTTCTTT
>TRBV9|TRBJ2-1|NA|NA
CASSVASGIGEQFF
TGTGCCAGCAGCGTAGCCTCAGGGATAGGGGAGCAGTTCTTC
>TRBV18|TRBJ1-3|NA|NA
CASSPLMAGVRAGNTIYF
TGTGCCAGCTCACCACTTATGGCAGGGGTACGTGCTGGAAACACCATATATTTT
>TRBV7-9|TRBJ2-3|TRBD2|NA
CASSLIAGVTDTQYF
TGTGCCAGCAGCTTAATAGCGGGAGTCACAGATACGCAGTATTTT
>TRBV7-2|TRBJ2-7|TRBD1|NA
CASSWDGQGAYEQYF
TGTGCCAGCAGCTGGGACGGACAGGGGGCTTACGAGCAGTACTTC
>TRBV4-3|TRBJ1-3|NA|NA
CASSQAYPGRGLDTIYF
TGCGCCAGCAGCCAAGCTTACCCGGGACGGGGATTAGACACCATATATTTT
>TRBV23-1|TRBJ2-1|NA|NA
CASMGSQDEQFF
TGCGCCAGCATGGGGTCGCAGGATGAGCAGTTCTTC
>TRBV30|TRBJ2-1|NA|NA
CAWRAKLKPNTPNEQFF
TGTGCCTGGAGGGCAAAATTGAAGCCGAACACCCCAAATGAGCAGTTCTTC
>TRBV10-3|TRBJ1-3|TRBD1|NA
CAIKGQTTSGNTIYF
TGTGCCATCAAGGGACAGACAACCTCTGGAAACACCATATATTTT
>TRBV28|TRBJ1-5|NA|NA
CASSLLDQPQHF
TGTGCCAGCAGCCTCCTCGATCAGCCCCAGCATTTT
>TRBV29-1|TRBJ2-1|NA|once
CSVATSYNEQFF
TGCAGCGTTGCCACTAGTTACAATGAGCAGTTCTTC
>TRBV9|TRBJ2-7|TRBD1|NA
CASSPGTGFSEQYF
TGTGCCAGCAGCCCCGGGACAGGGTTCAGCGAGCAGTACTTC
>TRBV5-4|TRBJ2-3|NA|NA
CASSLQDSGTDTQYF
TGTGCCAGCAGCTTGCAGGACAGTGGCACAGATACGCAGTATTTT